The 28 T cell receptor beta chains presented below share a single source sample, sequenced in a study of T-cell memory formation after mild COVID-19. TCRdb analysed the 5' RACE reads with MiXCR anew, one entry per CDR3 protein. Here the sample spans a few hundred thousand distinct CDR3 sequences, 20% to 25% being singletons. The specimen sequenced was PBMCs or a T cell subset sorted from them (not recorded which). These receptor sequences come from a man aged 18 to 30 who had mild COVID-19 (a few samples of this study predate the infection). Cell type and time point are not known.

As regards this clonotype: A read error may account for a junction end that differs from germline. The rearrangement joins TRBV12-3 or TRBV12-4 to TRBJ1-5; no definite D call. This CDR3 contains 14 residues. CDR3 residues: CASSFGSRNQHQHF. CDR3 nucleotide sequence: TGTGCCAGCAGTTTCGGATCTCGCAATCAGCACCAGCATTTT.

This clonotype was seen only a few times. This chain uses TRBV6-2 or TRBV6-3 with TRBJ2-7; D is possibly TRBD1 (6 bases). V lost 5 bases and J lost 6, with 23 bases in between. Germline CDR1 reads MNHEY; CDR2 reads SVGEGT. This CDR3 has 16 amino acids. This CDR3 is CASSDPTGLAPLEQYV. Written as DNA, the CDR3 is TGTGCCAGCAGTGACCCGACAGGTCTCGCCCCACTCGAGCAGTACGTC.

This rearrangement joins TRBV12-3 or TRBV12-4 to TRBJ2-3; D uncertain. The V gene lost 5 bases and the J gene lost 0 bases, with 9 bases spanning the gap. This CDR3 has 14 residues. The CDR3 spells CASSTRRSTDTQYF. The DNA of the CDR3 is TGTGCCAGCAGTACCCGTCGGAGCACAGATACGCAGTATTTT.

Concerning this clonotype itself: An end of the junction differs from the germline gene, which may be a read error. The chain combines TRBV4-1 with TRBJ1-3; D call uncertain. There are 18 residues in the CDR3. Germline CDR1 MGHRA, CDR2 YSYEKL. CDR3 residues: CASSQDVEAVYSGSTIYF. Here the CDR3 DNA reads TGCGCCAGCAGCCAAGATGTCGAGGCGGTCTACTCTGGAAGCACCATATATTTT.

A few counts support this clonotype. This rearrangement joins TRBV30 to TRBJ2-3; possible D gene TRBD1, 6 bases. This CDR3 has 13 amino acids. Germline V lookup: CDR1 GTSNPN, CDR2 SVGIG (reference sequence). V shed 4 bases and J shed 1 base, with 9 bases lying between them. CDR3 region: CAWKWTGTDTQYF. CDR3 coding DNA: TGTGCCTGGAAGTGGACAGGCACAGATACGCAGTATTTT.

This clonotype occurred many times. The J gene is TRBJ2-1, the V gene TRBV7-3; no reliable D call. V shed 0 bases and J shed 9 bases, with 9 bases lying between them. The CDR3 has 13 amino acids. Germline V lookup: CDR1 SGHTA, CDR2 FQGTGA. The CDR3 sequence is CASSLTGLGEQFF. The CDR3 bases are TGTGCCAGCAGCTTAACGGGCCTCGGTGAGCAGTTCTTC.

This clonotype was detected a few times. The V call is TRBV28, the J call TRBJ2-7, with D uncertain. V was shortened by 5 bases and J by 2 bases, with 10 bases between the two germline ends. Germline-derived CDR1 and CDR2 are MDHEN and SYDVKM. This CDR3 comprises 13 residues. CDR3 sequence reads: CASSDMRTYEQYV. The CDR3 nucleotides are TGTGCCAGCAGTGACATGAGAACCTACGAGCAGTACGTC.

The chain's CDR3 is CASSYSLDSSYEQYV. The DNA for the CDR3 is TGTGCCAGCAGTTACTCGTTGGACAGCTCCTACGAGCAGTACGTC. This chain uses TRBV6-2 or TRBV6-3 with TRBJ2-7; D may be TRBD1 (6 bases). CDR1 is MNHEY and CDR2 is SVGEGT in the germline V gene. Trimming removed 0 bases at V and 0 bases at J, with 9 bases between. This CDR3 has 15 residues.

The chain joins TRBV7-9 to TRBJ2-5, with 8 bases that match TRBD2. The CDR3 runs 16 residues. CDR1 is SEHNR and CDR2 is FQNEAQ in the germline V gene (reference sequence). J gave up 0 bases and V 7 bases, and 10 bases lay outside the gene matches. CDR3 region: CASNAGGAGDQETQYF. CDR3 nucleotide sequence: TGTGCCAGCAACGCCGGGGGAGCGGGGGACCAAGAGACCCAGTACTTC.

The chain carries TRBV7-9 and TRBJ1-4; no firm D call. Per germline, CDR1 SEHNR and CDR2 FQNEAQ (reference sequence). CDR3 length: 13 residues. V shed 3 bases and J shed 8 bases, with 10 bases lying between them. In DNA form, the CDR3 reads TGTGCCAGCAGCTTCACGTCAAGCGAAAAACTGTTTTTT. Protein sequence: CASSFTSSEKLFF.

This clonotype was detected a few times. The genes are TRBV5-1 and TRBJ2-5; a weak D match, TRBD1 (6 bases). The CDR3 extends over 14 amino acids. Germline assignment: CDR1 SGHRS and CDR2 YFSETQ. V gave up 4 bases and J gave up 5 bases, with 15 bases separating them. The CDR3 loop reads CASSPRTVGETQYF. DNA of the CDR3: TGCGCCAGCAGCCCAAGGACAGTCGGTGAGACCCAGTACTTC.

This clonotype was counted only a few times. CDR3 protein: CASSQVAYGEQYF. CDR3 nucleotide sequence: TGCGCCAGCAGCCAAGTAGCATACGGCGAGCAGTACTTC. The chain has TRBV4-1 and TRBJ2-7; the D is unclear. The CDR3 sequence is 13 residues long. Germline V gives CDR1 MGHRA, CDR2 YSYEKL. The ends were cut back, 1 base at V and 6 bases at J, with 10 bases in the middle.

The gene calls are TRBV15 and TRBJ1-5, with D unresolved. Germline V gene sequence: CDR1 LNHNV, CDR2 YYDKDF (reference sequence). This CDR3 region has 14 residues. Trimming shortened V by 3 bases and J by 0 bases, and 6 bases separated the two germline ends. The CDR3 loop reads CATSSGYSNQPQHF. The CDR3 bases are TGTGCCACCAGCAGCGGGTATAGCAATCAGCCCCAGCATTTT.

This chain connects TRBV6-4 to TRBJ2-3, with D possibly TRBD1 on 6 matching bases. The CDR3 loop spans 14 amino acids. Germline loops: CDR1 MRHNA, CDR2 SNTAGT. V was shortened by 8 bases and J by 0 bases, with 12 bases between the two germline ends. The CDR3 region has the DNA TGTGCCAGCCGAGATACAGGGAGCACAGATACGCAGTATTTT. This gives the protein CASRDTGSTDTQYF.

The rearrangement uses TRBV6-5 and TRBJ1-2; 7 bases map to TRBD1. The junction had 5 bases not matched to a gene; V was cut back by 7 bases and J by 6 bases. There are 12 residues in the CDR3. Germline values: CDR1 MNHEY, CDR2 SVGAGI. For the CDR3, the DNA is TGTGCCAGCACTCAGGGGGTAAATGGCTACACCTTC. Translating gives CASTQGVNGYTF.

This chain uses TRBV7-2 with TRBJ1-2, with D unclear. Germline V lookup: CDR1 SGHTA, CDR2 FQGNSA. The CDR3 loop spans 13 amino acids. V lost 1 base, J lost 8 bases, and 11 bases lay in between. The CDR3 loop is CASSLVRYGGYTF. The CDR3 nucleotides are TGTGCCAGCAGCTTAGTTAGGTATGGAGGCTACACCTTC.

This clonotype has just a few counts. The chain uses TRBV4-1 and TRBJ1-1; D may be TRBD1 (5 bases). Germline loops: CDR1 MGHRA, CDR2 YSYEKL. The V gene lost 4 bases and the J gene lost 8 bases, with 20 bases spanning the gap. This CDR3 contains 15 residues. CDR3 amino acids: CASSPVEGNEGEAFF. CDR3 DNA sequence: TGCGCCAGCAGCCCCGTTGAAGGAAATGAGGGGGAAGCTTTCTTT.

This chain connects TRBV4-3 to TRBJ1-5, with D perhaps TRBD1 (6 bases). The V end lost 0 bases, the J end lost 2 bases, and 14 bases lay between the germline ends. Germline CDR1 and CDR2: LGHNA and YSLEER. This CDR3 has 17 residues. The CDR3 DNA is TGCGCCAGCAGCCAAGATCGAACAGGGAGGGGCAATCAGCCCCAGCATTTT. Translating it yields CASSQDRTGRGNQPQHF.

V usage is TRBV12-3 or TRBV12-4 and J usage is TRBJ2-7; a weak D match, TRBD1 (6 bases). Trimming shortened V by 6 bases and J by 5 bases, and 8 bases separated the two germline ends. The CDR3 loop spans 11 amino acids. The CDR3 is CASSRGHEQYF. CDR3 nucleotide sequence: TGTGCCAGCAGCAGGGGTCACGAGCAGTACTTC.

V usage is TRBV9 and J usage is TRBJ1-1, with no clear D. Trimming removed 2 bases at V and 4 bases at J, with 12 bases between. CDR3 length: 14 amino acids. Germline assignment: CDR1 SGDLS and CDR2 YYNGEE. CDR3 amino acids: CASSVGRTSTEAFF. CDR3 DNA sequence: TGTGCCAGCAGCGTCGGTCGTACGAGCACTGAAGCTTTCTTT.

The chain recombines TRBV5-1 with TRBJ2-7, with 8 positions matching TRBD1. The trim removed 4 bases at V and 3 bases at J, leaving 6 bases unmatched. The germline V gene has CDR1 SGHRS and CDR2 YFSETQ. This CDR3 contains 14 residues. CDR3 sequence: CASSRDRRIYEQYF. The CDR3 DNA reads TGCGCCAGCAGCCGGGACAGGAGGATCTACGAGCAGTACTTC. Supplemented by reference TRBV5-1 and TRBJ2-7, the full variable domain reads KAGVTQTPRYLIKTRGQQVTLSCSPISGHRSVSWYQQTPGQGLQFLFEYFSETQRNKGNFPGRFSGRQFSNSRSEMNVSTLELGDSALYLCASSRDRRIYEQYFGPGTRLTVT.

This clonotype was seen a few times. The chain combines TRBV11-2 with TRBJ2-3; 16 bases agree with TRBD2. Germline V gene sequence: CDR1 SGHAT, CDR2 FQNNGV. V shed 4 bases, J shed 5 bases, and the junction held 3 bases outside the gene matches. The CDR3 totals 16 residues. CDR3 in DNA: TGTGCCAGCAGCTCGGGACTAGCGGGGGGGGGAGATACGCAGTATTTT. As protein: CASSSGLAGGGDTQYF. Full variable domain (rest looked up from reference TRBV11-2 and TRBJ2-3): EAGVAQSPRYKIIEKRQSVAFWCNPISGHATLYWYQQILGQGPKLLIQFQNNGVVDDSQLPKDRFSAERLKGVDSTLKIQPAKLEDSAVYLCASSSGLAGGGDTQYFGPGTRLTVL.

V is TRBV12-3 or TRBV12-4 and J is TRBJ2-5; D unresolved. Trimming took off 3 bases at V and 5 bases at J, with 10 bases between the two ends. CDR3 length: 13 residues. Here the CDR3 DNA reads TGTGCCAGCAGTTTGGTGGACCCGGAGACCCAGTACTTC. Translated, it gives CASSLVDPETQYF.

The chain links TRBV3-1 to TRBJ2-7; possible D gene TRBD2, 5 bases. The CDR3 contains 13 residues. The germline CDR1 and CDR2 sequences are LGHDT and YNNKEL (reference sequence). With 7 bases removed from V and 7 bases from J, the gap between germline ends came to 17 bases. DNA of the CDR3: TGTGCCAGCATCCCCTGGGAGCCCCGTGAGCAGTACGTC. Its protein is CASIPWEPREQYV.

This clonotype has only a few counts. A junction boundary mismatches the germline segment, possibly from a read error. The genes are TRBV29-1 and TRBJ2-3; TRBD1 matches at 10 bases. The CDR3 consists of 15 residues. Germline V gives CDR1 SQVTM, CDR2 ANQGSEA. The DNA for the CDR3 is TGCAGCGTTCAAGAACCGGGACAGGGGAGAGATACGCAGTATTTT. Translation: CSVQEPGQGRDTQYF.

The sample holds a few counts of this clonotype. V usage is TRBV24-1 and J usage is TRBJ1-3; 9 bases agree with TRBD1. The ends lost 7 bases at V and 0 bases at J; junction bases unmatched: 6. This CDR3 has 16 amino acids. Germline V gene lookup returns CDR1 KGHDR and CDR2 SFDVKD. Here the CDR3 reads CATRGQGRDSGNTIYF. CDR3 nucleotide sequence: TGTGCCACCAGAGGACAGGGGAGGGACTCTGGAAACACCATATATTTT.

This clonotype was detected ten times or more. CDR3 residues: CASSLLGQYNEQFF. The CDR3, as DNA: TGCGCCAGCAGCTTGCTAGGACAGTACAATGAGCAGTTCTTC. J is TRBJ2-1 and V is TRBV5-1; weak D call: TRBD1 (6 bases). The V and J ends lost 1 base and 4 bases respectively, with 9 bases between them. CDR1 and CDR2 from the germline V gene are SGHRS and YFSETQ. The CDR3 runs 14 residues.

The chain is built from TRBV9 and TRBJ1-1; D possibly corresponds to TRBD1 (5 bases). Trimming stripped 4 bases from V and 3 bases from J, with 13 bases between. The CDR3 spans 14 residues. The germline V gene encodes CDR1 SGDLS and CDR2 YYNGEE. CDR3 in DNA: TGTGCCAGCAGCCCACTCGTGGGGGACACTGAAGCTTTCTTT. Translated, it gives CASSPLVGDTEAFF. The full variable domain, with the rest looked up from reference TRBV9 and TRBJ1-1, is DSGVTQTPKHLITATGQRVTLRCSPRSGDLSVYWYQQSLDQGLQFLIQYYNGEERAKGNILERFSAQQFPDLHSELNLSSLELGDSALYFCASSPLVGDTEAFFGQGTRLTVV.